This T cell receptor (beta chain) was retrieved from a study of T cell responses to AZD1222 COVID-19 vaccine. The V end lost 0 bases, the J end lost 4 bases, and 3 bases lay between the germline ends. The CDR3 consists of 12 residues. Germline V CDR1 and CDR2: MGHRA, YSYEKL. Method: immunoSEQ multiplex PCR; TCRdb's copy keeps in-frame clones and lacks some. The repertoire holds around 180,000 clones, with roughly 87% as singletons. This TCR derives from an adult in good health. The sample in question was peripheral blood, obtained on day 0 of AZD1222 vaccination. This chain links TRBV4-1 with TRBJ1-2; D remains unclear. For the CDR3, the DNA is TGCGCCAGCAGCCAAGAGAGCTATGGCTACACCTTC. It codes for CASSQESYGYTF.